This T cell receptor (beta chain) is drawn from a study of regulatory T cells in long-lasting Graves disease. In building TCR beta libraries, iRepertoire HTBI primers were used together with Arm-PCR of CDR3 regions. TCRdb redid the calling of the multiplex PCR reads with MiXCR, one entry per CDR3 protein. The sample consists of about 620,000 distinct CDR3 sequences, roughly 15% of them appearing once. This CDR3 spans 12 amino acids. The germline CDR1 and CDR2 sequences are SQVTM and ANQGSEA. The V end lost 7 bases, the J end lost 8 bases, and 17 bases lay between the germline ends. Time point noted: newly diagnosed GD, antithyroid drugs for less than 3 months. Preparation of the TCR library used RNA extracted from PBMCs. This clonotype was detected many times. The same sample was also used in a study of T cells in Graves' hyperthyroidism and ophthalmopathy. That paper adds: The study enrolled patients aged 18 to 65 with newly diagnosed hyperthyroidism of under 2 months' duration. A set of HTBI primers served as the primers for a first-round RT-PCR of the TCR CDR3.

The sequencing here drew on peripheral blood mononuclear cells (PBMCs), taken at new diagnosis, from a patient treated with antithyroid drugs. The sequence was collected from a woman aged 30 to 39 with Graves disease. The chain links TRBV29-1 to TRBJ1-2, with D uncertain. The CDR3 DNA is TGCAGCGGTGGGGTGGGAGGAGAAGGCTACACCTTC. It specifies CSGGVGGEGYTF. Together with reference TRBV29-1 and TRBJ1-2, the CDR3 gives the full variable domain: SAVISQKPSRDICQRGTSLTIQCQVDSQVTMMFWYRQQPGQSLTLIATANQGSEATYESGFVIDKFPISRPNLTFSTLTVSNMSPEDSSIYLCSGGVGGEGYTFGSGTRLTVV.